The rows below give T cell receptor beta chains drawn from one sample of a study of blood T cell repertoires in COVID-19. Some clones are missing from TCRdb's copy, which holds only in-frame ones; the method was immunoSEQ multiplex PCR. The data show over 90,000 clones, over 70% seen once. The sample comprised peripheral blood. The receptor source for this set is a man aged 55 to 70 with acute or convalescent COVID-19. Each CDR3 is given with its conserved first and last residue. D genes are given only for firm matches. A row's size may be missing; if present it is once, few, many or a size class.

j_call clone_size v_call d_call cdr3_aa cdr3_nt
TRBJ2-7 NA TRBV3-1/TRBV3-2 NA CASRRGGAYGSYEQYF TGTGCCAGCCGGAGGGGGGGAGCGTACGGGTCCTACGAGCAGTACTTC
TRBJ2-5 NA TRBV7-2 NA CASSLAGLQETQYF TGTGCCAGCAGCTTGGCAGGCCTTCAAGAGACCCAGTACTTC
TRBJ2-3 NA TRBV19 NA CASSIGLFTDTQYF TGTGCCAGTAGTATAGGACTTTTCACAGATACGCAGTATTTT
TRBJ1-2 NA TRBV3-1/TRBV3-2 TRBD1 CASSRGTGGSGSGGYTF TGTGCCAGCAGCCGTGGGACAGGGGGCAGCGGGAGCGGTGGCTACACCTTC
TRBJ2-7 once TRBV7-2 TRBD1 CASSWTGTGGYEQYF TGTGCCAGCAGCTGGACCGGGACAGGGGGCTACGAGCAGTACTTC
TRBJ1-5 NA TRBV7-2 TRBD1 CASSLSGTGIQPQHF TGTGCCAGCAGCCTCTCCGGGACAGGTATCCAGCCCCAGCATTTT
TRBJ1-1 NA TRBV7-2 TRBD1 CASSPTTRGREMNTEAFF TGTGCCAGCAGCCCTACTACCAGGGGGCGTGAGATGAACACTGAAGCTTTCTTT
TRBJ2-7 NA TRBV28 NA CASSGGTEYF TGTGCCAGCAGTGGCGGGACAGAATACTTC
TRBJ2-1 NA TRBV11-3 NA CASSLSPGSYNEQFF TGTGCCAGCAGCCTCAGCCCGGGGTCCTACAATGAGCAGTTCTTC
TRBJ2-1 once TRBV28 NA CASSLLGPGNEQFF TGTGCCAGCAGCCTTTTGGGCCCTGGGAATGAGCAGTTCTTC
TRBJ1-1 NA TRBV13 TRBD1 CASSRIDRENTEAFF TGTGCCAGCAGCCGTATCGACAGGGAGAACACTGAAGCTTTCTTT
TRBJ2-1 NA TRBV4-1 NA CASSQEGRSSYNEQFF TGCGCCAGCAGCCAAGAGGGGAGGAGCTCCTACAATGAGCAGTTCTTC
TRBJ2-5 NA TRBV7-2 TRBD2 CASSLVRSAGKETQYF TGTGCCAGCAGCTTAGTCCGGTCAGCGGGAAAAGAGACCCAGTACTTC
TRBJ1-1 NA TRBV19 TRBD1 CASSIPRTGGSEAFF TGTGCCAGTAGTATACCCCGGACAGGGGGCTCTGAAGCTTTCTTT
TRBJ1-1 NA TRBV6-6 TRBD1 CASSYHTGANTEAFF TGTGCCAGCAGTTACCACACAGGGGCGAACACTGAAGCTTTCTTT
TRBJ1-4 once TRBV2 NA CASRRQVNEKLFF TGTGCCAGCAGAAGACAGGTTAATGAAAAACTGTTTTTT
TRBJ2-7 NA TRBV27 NA CASKPGHSSYEQYF TGTGCCAGCAAACCAGGACACAGCTCCTACGAGCAGTACTTC
TRBJ1-5 NA TRBV7-2 NA CASSSGSGGQPQHF TGTGCCAGCAGCTCCGGGTCCGGAGGACAGCCCCAGCATTTT
TRBJ2-5 NA TRBV3-1/TRBV3-2 NA CASSQSGGSQETQYF TGTGCCAGCAGCCAATCCGGGGGTTCCCAAGAGACCCAGTACTTC
TRBJ1-4 NA TRBV15 NA CATSPGRQFEKLFF TGTGCCACCTCTCCGGGCAGACAGTTTGAAAAACTGTTTTTT